Included here is one T cell receptor (beta chain) sequence, with context. This sample was included in a study of blood T cell repertoires in COVID-19. Turning to the study itself: Acute and convalescent COVID-19 specimens originated in the United States, Italy and Spain.

This study enrolled people aged 18 to 89 from about two dozen US geographic areas. Profiled with immunoSEQ multiplex PCR; TCRdb holds only in-frame clones, not every one. The repertoire holds fewer than 300,000 clones, with about 93% as singletons. Sequencing used PBMCs or T cells enriched from blood (not recorded which). This sequence was found in a woman aged 25 to 39 who had recovered from COVID-19.

Here the CDR3 DNA reads TGTGCCAGCAGTTACAGGTCAGGGGTACTTAGGAATGAGCAGTTCTTC. This translates into CASSYRSGVLRNEQFF. The chain is built from TRBV6-5 and TRBJ2-1, with D tentatively TRBD1 (6 bases). This CDR3 spans 16 amino acids. Trimming cost V 2 bases and J 7 bases, with 18 bases left between them. The germline V gene has CDR1 MNHEY and CDR2 SVGAGI.